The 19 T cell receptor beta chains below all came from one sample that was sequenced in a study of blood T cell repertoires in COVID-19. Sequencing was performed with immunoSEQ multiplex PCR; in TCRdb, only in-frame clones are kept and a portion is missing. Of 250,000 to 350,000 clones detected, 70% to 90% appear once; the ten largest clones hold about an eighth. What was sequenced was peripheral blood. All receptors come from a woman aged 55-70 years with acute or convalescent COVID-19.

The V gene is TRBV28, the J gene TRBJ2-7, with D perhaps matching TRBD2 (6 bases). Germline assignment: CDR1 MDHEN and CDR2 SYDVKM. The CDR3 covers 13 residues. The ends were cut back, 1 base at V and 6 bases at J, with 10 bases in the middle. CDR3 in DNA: TGTGCCAGCAGTTTATCCGGGGGAAGCGAGCAGTACTTC. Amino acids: CASSLSGGSEQYF.

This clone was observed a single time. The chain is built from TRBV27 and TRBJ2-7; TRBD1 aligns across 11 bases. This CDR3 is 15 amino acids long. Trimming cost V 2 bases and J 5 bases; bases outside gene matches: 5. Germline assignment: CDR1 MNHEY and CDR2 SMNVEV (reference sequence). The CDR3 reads CASSLRDRGVNEQYF. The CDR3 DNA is TGTGCCAGCAGTTTACGGGACAGGGGGGTGAACGAGCAGTACTTC.

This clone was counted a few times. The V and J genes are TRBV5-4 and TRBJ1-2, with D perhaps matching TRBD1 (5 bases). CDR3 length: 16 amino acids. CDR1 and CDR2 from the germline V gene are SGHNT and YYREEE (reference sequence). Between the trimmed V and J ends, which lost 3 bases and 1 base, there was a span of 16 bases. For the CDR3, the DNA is TGTGCCAGCAGCTCCCAGGGCCGGGCGCATAACTATGGCTACACCTTC. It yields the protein CASSSQGRAHNYGYTF.

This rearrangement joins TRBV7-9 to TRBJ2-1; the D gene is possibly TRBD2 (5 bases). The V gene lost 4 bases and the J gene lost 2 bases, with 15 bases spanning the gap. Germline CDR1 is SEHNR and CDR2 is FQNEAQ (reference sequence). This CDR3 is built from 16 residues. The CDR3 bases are TGTGCCAGCAGCTCCGGCGCTGGGAGCGCCTACAATGAGCAGTTCTTC. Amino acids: CASSSGAGSAYNEQFF.

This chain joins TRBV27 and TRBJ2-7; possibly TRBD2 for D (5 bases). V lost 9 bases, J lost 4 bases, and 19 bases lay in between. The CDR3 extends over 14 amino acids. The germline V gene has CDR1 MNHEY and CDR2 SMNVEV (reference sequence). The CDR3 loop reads CASRAVRVSYEQYF. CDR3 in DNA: TGTGCCAGTAGGGCCGTGAGGGTCTCGTACGAGCAGTACTTC.

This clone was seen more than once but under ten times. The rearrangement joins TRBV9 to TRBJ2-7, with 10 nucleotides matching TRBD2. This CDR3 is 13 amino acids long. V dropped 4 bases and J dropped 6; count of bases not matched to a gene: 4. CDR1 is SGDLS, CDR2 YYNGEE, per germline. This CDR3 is CASSMGLAPEQYF. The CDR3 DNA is TGTGCCAGCAGCATGGGACTAGCGCCCGAGCAGTACTTC.

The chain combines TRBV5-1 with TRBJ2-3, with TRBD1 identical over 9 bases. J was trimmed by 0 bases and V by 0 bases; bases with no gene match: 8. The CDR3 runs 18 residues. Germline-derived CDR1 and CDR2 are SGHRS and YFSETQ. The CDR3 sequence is CASSLDRDRVPSTDTQYF. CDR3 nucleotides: TGCGCCAGCAGCTTGGACCGGGACAGGGTACCTAGCACAGATACGCAGTATTTT.

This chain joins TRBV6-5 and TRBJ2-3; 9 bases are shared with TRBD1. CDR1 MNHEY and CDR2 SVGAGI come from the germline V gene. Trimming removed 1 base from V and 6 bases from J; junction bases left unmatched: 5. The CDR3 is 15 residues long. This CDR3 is CASSYWGQGQDTQYF. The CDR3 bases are TGTGCCAGCAGTTACTGGGGACAGGGCCAGGATACGCAGTATTTT.

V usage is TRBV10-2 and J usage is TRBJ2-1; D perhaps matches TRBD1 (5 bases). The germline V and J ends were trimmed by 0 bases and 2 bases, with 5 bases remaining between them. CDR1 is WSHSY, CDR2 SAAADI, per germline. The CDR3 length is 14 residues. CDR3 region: CASSESTAYNEQFF. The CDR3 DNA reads TGCGCCAGCAGTGAGTCGACAGCCTACAATGAGCAGTTCTTC.

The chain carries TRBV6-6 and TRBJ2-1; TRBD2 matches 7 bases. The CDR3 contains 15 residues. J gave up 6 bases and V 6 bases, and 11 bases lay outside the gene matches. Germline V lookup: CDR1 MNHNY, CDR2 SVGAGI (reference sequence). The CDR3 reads CASSPRAGLTNEQFF. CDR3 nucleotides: TGTGCCAGCAGCCCGAGAGCGGGACTAACCAATGAGCAGTTCTTC.

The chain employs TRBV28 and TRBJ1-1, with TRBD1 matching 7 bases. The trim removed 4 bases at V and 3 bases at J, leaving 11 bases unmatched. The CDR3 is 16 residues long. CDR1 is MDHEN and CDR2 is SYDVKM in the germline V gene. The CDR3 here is CASSSLLTGMDTEAFF. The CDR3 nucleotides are TGTGCCAGCAGTTCCTTACTGACAGGGATGGACACTGAAGCTTTCTTT.

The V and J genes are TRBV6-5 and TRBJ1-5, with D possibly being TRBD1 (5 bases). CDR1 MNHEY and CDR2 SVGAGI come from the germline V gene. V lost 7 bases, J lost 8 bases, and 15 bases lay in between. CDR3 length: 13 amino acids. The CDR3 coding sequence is TGTGCCAGCAACCAGGACGGGGGTGAGCCCCAGCATTTT. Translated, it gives CASNQDGGEPQHF.

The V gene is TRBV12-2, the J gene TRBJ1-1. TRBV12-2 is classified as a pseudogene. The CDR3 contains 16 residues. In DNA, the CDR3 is TGTGCAAGTCGCTTAGCCCTTCACCCGGCGGGCGCTGAAGCTTTCTTT. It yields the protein CASRLALHPAGAEAFF.

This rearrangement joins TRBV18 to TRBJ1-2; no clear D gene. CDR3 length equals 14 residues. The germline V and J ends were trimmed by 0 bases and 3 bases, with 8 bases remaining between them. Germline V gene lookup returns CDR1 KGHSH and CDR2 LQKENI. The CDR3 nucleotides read TGTGCCAGCTCACCACCGGGCAGCCACTATGGCTACACCTTC. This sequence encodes CASSPPGSHYGYTF.

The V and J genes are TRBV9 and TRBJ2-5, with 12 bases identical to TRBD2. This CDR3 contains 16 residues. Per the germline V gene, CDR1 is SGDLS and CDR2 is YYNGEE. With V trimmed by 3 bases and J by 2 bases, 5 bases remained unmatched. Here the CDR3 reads CASSARGLAGQETQYF. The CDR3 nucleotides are TGTGCCAGCAGCGCCAGAGGACTAGCGGGGCAAGAGACCCAGTACTTC.

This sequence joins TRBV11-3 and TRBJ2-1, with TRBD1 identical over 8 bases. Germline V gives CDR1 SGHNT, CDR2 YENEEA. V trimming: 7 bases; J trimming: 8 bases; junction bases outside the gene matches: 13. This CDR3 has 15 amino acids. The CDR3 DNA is TGTGCCAGCAACCCAGGACAGGGTCTAAAGGATGAGCAGTTCTTC. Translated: CASNPGQGLKDEQFF.

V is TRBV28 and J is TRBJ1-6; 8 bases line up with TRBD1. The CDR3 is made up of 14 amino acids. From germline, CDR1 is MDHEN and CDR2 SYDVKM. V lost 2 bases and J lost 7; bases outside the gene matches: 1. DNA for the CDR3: TGTGCCAGCAGTTTAACAGGGGGAAATTCACCCCTCCACTTT. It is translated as CASSLTGGNSPLHF.

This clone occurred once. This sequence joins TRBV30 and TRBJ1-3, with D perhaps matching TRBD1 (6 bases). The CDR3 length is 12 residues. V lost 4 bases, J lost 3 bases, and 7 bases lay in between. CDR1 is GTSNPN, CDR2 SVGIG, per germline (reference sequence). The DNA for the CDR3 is TGTGCCTGGAAGGGGGATGGAAACACCATATATTTT. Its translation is CAWKGDGNTIYF.

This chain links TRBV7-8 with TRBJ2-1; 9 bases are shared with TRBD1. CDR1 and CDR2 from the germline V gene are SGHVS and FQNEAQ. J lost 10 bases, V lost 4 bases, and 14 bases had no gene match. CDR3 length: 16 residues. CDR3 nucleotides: TGTGCCAGCAGCTCTTACCGGGACAGGGTGCCAGGGGAGCAGTTCTTC. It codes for CASSSYRDRVPGEQFF.